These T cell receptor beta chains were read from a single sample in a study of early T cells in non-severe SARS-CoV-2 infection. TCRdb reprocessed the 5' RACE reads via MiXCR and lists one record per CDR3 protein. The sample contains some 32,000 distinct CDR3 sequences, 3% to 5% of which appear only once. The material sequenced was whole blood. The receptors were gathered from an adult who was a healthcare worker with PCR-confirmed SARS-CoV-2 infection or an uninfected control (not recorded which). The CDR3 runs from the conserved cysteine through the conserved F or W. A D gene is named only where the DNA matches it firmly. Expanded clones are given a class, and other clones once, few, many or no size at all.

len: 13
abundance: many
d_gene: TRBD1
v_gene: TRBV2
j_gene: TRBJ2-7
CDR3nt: TGTGCCAGCGTGGGGGACAGGGTCGCCGAGCAGTACTTC
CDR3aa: CASVGDRVAEQYF

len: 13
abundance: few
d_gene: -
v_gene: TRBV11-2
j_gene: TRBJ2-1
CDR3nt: TGTGCCAGCATGAGGGACAATTTCAATGAGCAGTTCTTC
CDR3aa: CASMRDNFNEQFF

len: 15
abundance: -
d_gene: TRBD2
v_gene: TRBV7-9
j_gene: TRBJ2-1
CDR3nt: TGTGCCAGCGGATTGAGGGCTAGCGGGACGGATGAGCAGTTCTTC
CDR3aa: CASGLRASGTDEQFF

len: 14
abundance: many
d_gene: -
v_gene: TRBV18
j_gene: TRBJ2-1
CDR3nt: TGTGCCAGCTCACCGGAAATCGGGTCCGATGAGCAGTTCTTC
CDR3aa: CASSPEIGSDEQFF

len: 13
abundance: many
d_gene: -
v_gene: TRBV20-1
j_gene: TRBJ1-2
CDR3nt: TGCAGTGCTAGGCCCCCGCCAGCGACCGGCTACACCTTC
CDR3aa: CSARPPPATGYTF

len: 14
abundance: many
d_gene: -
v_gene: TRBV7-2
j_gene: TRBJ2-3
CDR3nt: TGTGCCAGCAGTGTCTCATCTAGCACAGATACGCAGTATTTT
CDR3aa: CASSVSSSTDTQYF

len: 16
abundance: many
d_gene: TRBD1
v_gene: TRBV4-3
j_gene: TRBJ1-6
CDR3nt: TGCGCCAGCAGCCACCGAGGGGGCGCCGGGGGCTCACCCCTCCACTTT
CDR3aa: CASSHRGGAGGSPLHF

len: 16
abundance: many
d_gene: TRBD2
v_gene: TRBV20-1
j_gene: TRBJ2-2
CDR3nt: TGCAGTGCTAGAGATATTCAGGGACTAGCGTCCGGGGAGCTGTTTTTT
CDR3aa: CSARDIQGLASGELFF

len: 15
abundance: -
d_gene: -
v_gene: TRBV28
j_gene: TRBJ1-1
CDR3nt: TGTGCCAGCAGTTCGGTGGGGGCAAGGTCTTTTGAAGCTTTCTTT
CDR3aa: CASSSVGARSFEAFF

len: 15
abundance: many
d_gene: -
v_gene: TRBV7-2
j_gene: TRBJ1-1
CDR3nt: TGTGCCAGCAGCTTAGGTGCAGGGCGAACCACTGAAGCTTTCTTT
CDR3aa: CASSLGAGRTTEAFF

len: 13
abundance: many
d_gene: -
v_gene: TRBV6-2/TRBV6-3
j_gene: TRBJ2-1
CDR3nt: TGTGCCAGCAGTTACTCATTGGGCAATGAGCAGTTCTTC
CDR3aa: CASSYSLGNEQFF

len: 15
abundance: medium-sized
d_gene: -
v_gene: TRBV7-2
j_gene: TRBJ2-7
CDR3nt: TGTGCCAGCAGCTTAAGTTCCGGTCACGCATACGAGCAGTACTTC
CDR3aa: CASSLSSGHAYEQYF

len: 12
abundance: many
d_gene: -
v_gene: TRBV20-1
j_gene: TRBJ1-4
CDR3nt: TGCAGTGCTGCCAGGGTGCATGAAAAACTGTTTTTT
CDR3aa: CSAARVHEKLFF

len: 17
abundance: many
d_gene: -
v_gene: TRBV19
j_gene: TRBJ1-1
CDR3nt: TGTGCCAGTAGTATCGGACAGACATTCGGCCCGAACACTGAAGCTTTCTTT
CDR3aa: CASSIGQTFGPNTEAFF

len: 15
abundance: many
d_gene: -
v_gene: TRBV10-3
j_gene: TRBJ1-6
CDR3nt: TGTGCCATCAGTGATTTGGGGAGGGACGGGTCACCCCTCCACTTT
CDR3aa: CAISDLGRDGSPLHF

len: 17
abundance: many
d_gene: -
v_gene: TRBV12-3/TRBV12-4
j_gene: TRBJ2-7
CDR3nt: TGTGCCAGCAGTCCAGGGGGAGGGGGCCCTCTCTCCTACGAGCAGTACTTC
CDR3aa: CASSPGGGGPLSYEQYF

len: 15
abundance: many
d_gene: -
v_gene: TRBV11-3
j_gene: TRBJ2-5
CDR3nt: TGTGCCAGCAGCTTAGGGGGACCAGCGGAGGAGACCCAGTACTTC
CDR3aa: CASSLGGPAEETQYF

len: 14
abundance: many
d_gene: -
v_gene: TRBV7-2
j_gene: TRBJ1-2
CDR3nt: TGTGCCAGCAGCTTAAGGACAGCAGGGCAGGGGCTGATATTC
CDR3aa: CASSLRTAGQGLIF

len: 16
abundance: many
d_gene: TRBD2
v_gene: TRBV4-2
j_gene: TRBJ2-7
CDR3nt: TGTGCCGGCAGCCAGACTAGCGGGGACCTCTCCTACGAGCAGTACTTC
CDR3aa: CAGSQTSGDLSYEQYF

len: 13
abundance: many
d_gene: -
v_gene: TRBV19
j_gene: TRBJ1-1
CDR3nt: TGTGCCAGTAGTATCGCCGGGAGTACTGAAGCTTTCTTT
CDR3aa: CASSIAGSTEAFF

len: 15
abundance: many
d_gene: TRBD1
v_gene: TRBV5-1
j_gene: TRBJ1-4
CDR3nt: TGCGCCAGCAGCAGGAACAGGGGGGCTAATGAAAAACTGTTTTTT
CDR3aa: CASSRNRGANEKLFF

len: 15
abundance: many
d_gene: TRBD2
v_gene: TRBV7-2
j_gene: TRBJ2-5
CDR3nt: TGTGCCAGCAGCCCCGAGCGGGGGGTGTCGGGGACCCAGTACTTC
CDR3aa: CASSPERGVSGTQYF

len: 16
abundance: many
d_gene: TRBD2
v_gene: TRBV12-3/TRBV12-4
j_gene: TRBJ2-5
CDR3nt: TGTGCCAGCAGGCGGACTAGCGGGGGCCCGCGCGAGACCCAGTACTTC
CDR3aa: CASRRTSGGPRETQYF

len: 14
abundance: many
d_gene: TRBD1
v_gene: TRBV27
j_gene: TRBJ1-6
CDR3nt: TGTGCCAGTTCACAGGGGGCCTATAATTCACCCCTCCACTTT
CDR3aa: CASSQGAYNSPLHF

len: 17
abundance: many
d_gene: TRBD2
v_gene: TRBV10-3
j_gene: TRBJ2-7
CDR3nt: TGTGCCATCAGTGAGTCGCCGGGACTAGCGGGTAAAGGGGCGCAGTACTTC
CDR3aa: CAISESPGLAGKGAQYF

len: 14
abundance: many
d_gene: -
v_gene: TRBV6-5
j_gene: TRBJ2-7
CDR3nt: TGTGCCAGCAGTTACGGCGGGCCCGCCTACGAGCAGTACTTC
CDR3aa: CASSYGGPAYEQYF

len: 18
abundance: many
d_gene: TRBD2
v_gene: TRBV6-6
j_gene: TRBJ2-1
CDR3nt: TGTGCCAGCAGTTACTCCCCATACCCCAGCGGGGGGTACAATGAGCAGTTCTTC
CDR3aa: CASSYSPYPSGGYNEQFF

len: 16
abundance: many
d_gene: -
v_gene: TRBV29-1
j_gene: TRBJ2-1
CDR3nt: TGCAGCGTTAGGGGCGGGGCAGCACCTCGGAAGGATGAGCAGTTCTTC
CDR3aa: CSVRGGAAPRKDEQFF

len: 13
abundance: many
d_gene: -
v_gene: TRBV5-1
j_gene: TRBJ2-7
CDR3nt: TGCGCCAGCAGCTTGGCCCTAGGGGGAGAGCAGTACTTC
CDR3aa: CASSLALGGEQYF

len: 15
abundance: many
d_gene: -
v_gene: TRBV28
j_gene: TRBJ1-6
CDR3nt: TGTGCCAGCAGCTCCTCGGGCAGCTATAATTCACCCCTCCACTTT
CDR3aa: CASSSSGSYNSPLHF

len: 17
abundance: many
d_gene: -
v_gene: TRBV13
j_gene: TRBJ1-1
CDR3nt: TGTGCCAGCAGCTACCGGGCGCAGGGTAGCATGAACACTGAAGCTTTCTTT
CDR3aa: CASSYRAQGSMNTEAFF

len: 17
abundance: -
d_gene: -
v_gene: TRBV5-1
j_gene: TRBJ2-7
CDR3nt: TGCGCCAGCACCTCCTGGACAGGAGGGCTTCGCTCCTACGAGCAGTACTTC
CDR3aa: CASTSWTGGLRSYEQYF

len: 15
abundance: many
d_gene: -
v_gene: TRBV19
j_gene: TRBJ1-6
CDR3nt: TGTGCCAGTAGAAGACAGGTCTCCTATAATTCACCCCTCCACTTT
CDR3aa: CASRRQVSYNSPLHF

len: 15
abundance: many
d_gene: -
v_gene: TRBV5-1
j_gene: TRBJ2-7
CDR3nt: TGCGCCAGCAGCTCAAGGGGTTCTTCCCCCTACGAGCAGTACTTC
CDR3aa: CASSSRGSSPYEQYF

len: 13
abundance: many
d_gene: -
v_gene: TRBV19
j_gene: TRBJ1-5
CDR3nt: TGTGCCAGTAGTATTCTTCCCCATCAGCCCCAGCATTTT
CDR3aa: CASSILPHQPQHF

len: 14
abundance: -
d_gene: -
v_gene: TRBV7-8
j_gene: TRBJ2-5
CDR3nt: TGTGCCAGCAGCTTAACGGCGGTTCAAGAGACCCAGTACTTC
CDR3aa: CASSLTAVQETQYF

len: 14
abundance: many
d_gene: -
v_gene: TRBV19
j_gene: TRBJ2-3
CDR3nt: TGTGCCAGTAGGGCCCTCGGCTCGGCAGATACGCAGTATTTT
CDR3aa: CASRALGSADTQYF